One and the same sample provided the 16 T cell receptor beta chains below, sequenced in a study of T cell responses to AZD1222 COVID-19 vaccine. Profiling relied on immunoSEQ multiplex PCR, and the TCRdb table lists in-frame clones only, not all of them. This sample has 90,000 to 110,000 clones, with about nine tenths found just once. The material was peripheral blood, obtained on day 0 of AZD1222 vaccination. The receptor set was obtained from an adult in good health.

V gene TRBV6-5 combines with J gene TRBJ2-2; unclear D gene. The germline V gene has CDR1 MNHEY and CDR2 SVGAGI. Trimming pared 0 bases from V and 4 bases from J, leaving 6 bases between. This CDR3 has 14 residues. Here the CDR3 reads CASSYSRRTGELFF. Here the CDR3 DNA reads TGTGCCAGCAGTTACTCCCGGCGCACCGGGGAGCTGTTTTTT.

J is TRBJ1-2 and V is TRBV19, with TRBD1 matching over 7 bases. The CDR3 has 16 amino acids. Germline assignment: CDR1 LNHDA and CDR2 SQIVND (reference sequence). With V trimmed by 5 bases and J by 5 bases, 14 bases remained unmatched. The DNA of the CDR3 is TGTGCCAGTAGTTCCTGGCAACTAGACAGGGAATATGGCTACACCTTC. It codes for CASSSWQLDREYGYTF.

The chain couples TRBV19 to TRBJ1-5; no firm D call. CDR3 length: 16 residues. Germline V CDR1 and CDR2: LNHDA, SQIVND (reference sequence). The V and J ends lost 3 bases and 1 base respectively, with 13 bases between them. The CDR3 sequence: CASSMLGVESNQPQHF. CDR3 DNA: TGTGCCAGTAGTATGTTGGGTGTCGAAAGCAATCAGCCCCAGCATTTT.

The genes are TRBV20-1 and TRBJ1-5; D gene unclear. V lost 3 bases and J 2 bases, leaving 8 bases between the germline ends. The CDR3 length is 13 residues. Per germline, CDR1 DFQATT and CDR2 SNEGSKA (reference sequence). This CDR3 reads CSASAGRNQPQHF. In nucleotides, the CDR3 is TGCAGTGCTAGTGCCGGTCGCAATCAGCCCCAGCATTTT.

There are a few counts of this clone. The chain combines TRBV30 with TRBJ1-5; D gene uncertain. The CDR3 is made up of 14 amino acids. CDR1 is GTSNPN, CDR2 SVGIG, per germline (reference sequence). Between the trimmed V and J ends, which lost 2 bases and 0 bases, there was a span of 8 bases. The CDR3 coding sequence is TGTGCCTGGAGTTGGGCGGTTAGCAATCAGCCCCAGCATTTT. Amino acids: CAWSWAVSNQPQHF.

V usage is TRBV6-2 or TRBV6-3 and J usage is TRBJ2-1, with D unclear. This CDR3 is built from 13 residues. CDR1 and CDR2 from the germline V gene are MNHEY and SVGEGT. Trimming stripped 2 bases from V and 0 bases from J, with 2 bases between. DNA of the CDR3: TGTGCCAGCAGTTACAGCTCCTACAATGAGCAGTTCTTC. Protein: CASSYSSYNEQFF.

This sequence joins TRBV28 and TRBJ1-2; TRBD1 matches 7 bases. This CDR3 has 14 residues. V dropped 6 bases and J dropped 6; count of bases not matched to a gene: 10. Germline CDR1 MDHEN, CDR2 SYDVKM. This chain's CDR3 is CASRRATGQHGYTF. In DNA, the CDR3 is TGTGCCAGCAGGAGGGCGACAGGGCAACATGGCTACACCTTC.

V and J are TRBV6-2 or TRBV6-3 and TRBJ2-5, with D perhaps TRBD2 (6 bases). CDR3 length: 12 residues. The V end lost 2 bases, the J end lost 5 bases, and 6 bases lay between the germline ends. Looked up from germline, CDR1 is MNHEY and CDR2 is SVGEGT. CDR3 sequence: CASSYLAETQYF. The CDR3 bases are TGTGCCAGCAGTTACCTAGCGGAGACCCAGTACTTC.

CDR3 residues: CASSPGGLTDTQYF. The DNA for the CDR3 is TGCGCCAGCAGCCCGGGGGGACTCACAGATACGCAGTATTTT. V and J are TRBV4-3 and TRBJ2-3; TRBD2 matches 7 bases. The CDR3 consists of 14 residues. CDR1 is LGHNA and CDR2 is YSLEER in the germline V gene. The junction had 3 bases not matched to a gene; V was cut back by 4 bases and J by 2 bases.

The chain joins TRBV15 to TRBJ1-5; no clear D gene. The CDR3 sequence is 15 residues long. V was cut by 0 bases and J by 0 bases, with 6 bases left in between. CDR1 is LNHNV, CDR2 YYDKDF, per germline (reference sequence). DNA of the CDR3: TGTGCCACCAGCAGAGATGGAAATAGCAATCAGCCCCAGCATTTT. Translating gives CATSRDGNSNQPQHF.

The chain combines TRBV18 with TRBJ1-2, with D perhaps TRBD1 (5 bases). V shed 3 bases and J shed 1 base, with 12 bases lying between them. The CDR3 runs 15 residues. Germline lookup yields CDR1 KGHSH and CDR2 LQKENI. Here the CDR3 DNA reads TGTGCCAGCTCACCGGGACCGGTGGATAACTATGGCTACACCTTC. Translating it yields CASSPGPVDNYGYTF.

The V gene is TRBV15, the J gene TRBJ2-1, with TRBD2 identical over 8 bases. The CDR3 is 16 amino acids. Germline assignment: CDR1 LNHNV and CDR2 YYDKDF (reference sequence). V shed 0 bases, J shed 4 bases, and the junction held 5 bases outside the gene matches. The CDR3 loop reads CATSRETRGGYNEQFF. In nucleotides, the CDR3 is TGTGCCACCAGCAGAGAAACCCGCGGGGGGTACAATGAGCAGTTCTTC.

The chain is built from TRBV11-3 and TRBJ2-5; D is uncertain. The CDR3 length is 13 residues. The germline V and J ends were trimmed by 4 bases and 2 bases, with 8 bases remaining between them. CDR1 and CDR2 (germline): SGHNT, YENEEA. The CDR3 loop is CASSSGPQETQYF. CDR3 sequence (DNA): TGTGCCAGCAGCTCGGGCCCACAAGAGACCCAGTACTTC.

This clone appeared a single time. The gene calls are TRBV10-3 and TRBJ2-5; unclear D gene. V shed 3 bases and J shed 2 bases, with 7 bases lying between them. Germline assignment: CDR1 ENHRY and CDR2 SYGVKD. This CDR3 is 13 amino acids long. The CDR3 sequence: CAISEQQQETQYF. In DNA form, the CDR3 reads TGTGCCATCAGTGAACAGCAGCAAGAGACCCAGTACTTC.

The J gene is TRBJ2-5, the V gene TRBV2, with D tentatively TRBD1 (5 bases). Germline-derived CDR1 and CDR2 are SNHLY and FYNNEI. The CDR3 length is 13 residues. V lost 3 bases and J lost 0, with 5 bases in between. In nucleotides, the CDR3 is TGTGCCAGCAGTGAGGACAACCAAGAGACCCAGTACTTC. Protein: CASSEDNQETQYF.

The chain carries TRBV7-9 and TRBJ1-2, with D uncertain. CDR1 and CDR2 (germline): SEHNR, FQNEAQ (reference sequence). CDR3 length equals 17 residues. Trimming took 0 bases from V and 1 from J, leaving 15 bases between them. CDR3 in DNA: TGTGCCAGCAGCTTAGCGCTTCTTAGGCTGGGTAACTATGGCTACACCTTC. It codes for CASSLALLRLGNYGYTF. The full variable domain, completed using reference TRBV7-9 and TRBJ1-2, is DTGVSQNPRHKITKRGQNVTFRCDPISEHNRLYWYRQTLGQGPEFLTYFQNEAQLEKSRLLSDRFSAERPKGSFSTLEIQRTEQGDSAMYLCASSLALLRLGNYGYTFGSGTRLTVV.